This TCR beta chain was obtained from a study of OX40 agonist ivuxolimab in advanced cancers. Across the whole study: Dose-escalation cases comprised hepatocellular carcinoma, melanoma, renal cell or head and neck cancer. Prior anti-PD-1, anti-PD-L1 or anti-CTLA-4 therapy was allowed; approximately 41% had some.

Regarding this clone: Antigen unknown.

Method: immunoSEQ multiplex PCR; TCRdb's copy keeps in-frame clones and lacks some. The data contain about 84,000 clones, approximately 89% of them singletons. Study-wide results and caveats: Those patients achieving a partial response at 0.1-3.0 mg/kg showed among the lowest clonal expansion.

Sequencing used CD4+ or CD8+ T cells sorted from blood, obtained in a trial of the OX40 agonist ivuxolimab. The receptor was derived from an adult with an advanced solid tumor such as melanoma, head and neck, liver or kidney cancer.

CDR3 DNA sequence: TGTGCCAGCAGCTTATTACTAGCGGGATTCAACAATGAGCAGTTCTTC. Its protein product is CASSLLLAGFNNEQFF. The chain links TRBV7-8 to TRBJ2-1, with 10 bases lining up with TRBD2. Germline V CDR1 and CDR2: SGHVS, FQNEAQ. This CDR3 has 16 residues. V shed 2 bases, J shed 5 bases, and the junction held 6 bases outside the gene matches.